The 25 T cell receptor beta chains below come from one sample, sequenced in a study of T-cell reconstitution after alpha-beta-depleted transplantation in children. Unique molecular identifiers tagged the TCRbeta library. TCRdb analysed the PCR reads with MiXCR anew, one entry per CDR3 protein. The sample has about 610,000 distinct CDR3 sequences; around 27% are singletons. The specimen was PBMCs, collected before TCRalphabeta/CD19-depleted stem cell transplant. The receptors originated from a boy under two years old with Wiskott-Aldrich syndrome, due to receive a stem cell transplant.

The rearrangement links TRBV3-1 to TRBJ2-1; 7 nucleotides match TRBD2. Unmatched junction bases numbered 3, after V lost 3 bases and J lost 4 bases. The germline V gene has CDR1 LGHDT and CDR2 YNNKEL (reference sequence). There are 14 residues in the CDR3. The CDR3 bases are TGTGCCAGCAGCCAGGCGGGAGTGTACAATGAGCAGTTCTTC. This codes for CASSQAGVYNEQFF.

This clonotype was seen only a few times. The CDR3 DNA follows: TGTGCCAGCAGCCATCAACAGGGATCATACTATGGCTACACCTTC. This codes for CASSHQQGSYYGYTF. The rearrangement uses TRBV7-9 and TRBJ1-2, with D possibly matching TRBD1 (6 bases). The CDR3 is made up of 15 amino acids. V was shortened by 5 bases and J by 3 bases, with 16 bases between the two germline ends. The germline CDR1 and CDR2 sequences are SEHNR and FQNEAQ (reference sequence).

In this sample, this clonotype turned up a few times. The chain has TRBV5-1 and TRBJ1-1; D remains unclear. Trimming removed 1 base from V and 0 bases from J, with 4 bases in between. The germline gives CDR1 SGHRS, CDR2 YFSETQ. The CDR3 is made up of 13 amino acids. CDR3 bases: TGCGCCAGCAGCTTGTTAATGAACACTGAAGCTTTCTTT. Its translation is CASSLLMNTEAFF.

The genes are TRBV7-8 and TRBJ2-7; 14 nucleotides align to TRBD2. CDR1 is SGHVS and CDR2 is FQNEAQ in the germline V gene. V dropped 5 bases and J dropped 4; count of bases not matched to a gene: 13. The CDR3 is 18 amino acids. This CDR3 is CASSPGLAGADGWYEQYF. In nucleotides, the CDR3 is TGTGCCAGCAGCCCGGGACTAGCGGGAGCCGACGGGTGGTACGAGCAGTACTTC.

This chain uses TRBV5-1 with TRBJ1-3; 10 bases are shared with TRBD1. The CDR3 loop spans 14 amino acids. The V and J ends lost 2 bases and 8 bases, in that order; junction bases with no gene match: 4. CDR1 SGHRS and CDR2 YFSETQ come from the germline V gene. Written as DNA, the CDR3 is TGCGCCAGCAGCTTACGGGACAGGGGAGACACCATATATTTT. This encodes CASSLRDRGDTIYF. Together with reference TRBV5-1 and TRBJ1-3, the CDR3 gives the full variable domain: KAGVTQTPRYLIKTRGQQVTLSCSPISGHRSVSWYQQTPGQGLQFLFEYFSETQRNKGNFPGRFSGRQFSNSRSEMNVSTLELGDSALYLCASSLRDRGDTIYFGEGSWLTVV.

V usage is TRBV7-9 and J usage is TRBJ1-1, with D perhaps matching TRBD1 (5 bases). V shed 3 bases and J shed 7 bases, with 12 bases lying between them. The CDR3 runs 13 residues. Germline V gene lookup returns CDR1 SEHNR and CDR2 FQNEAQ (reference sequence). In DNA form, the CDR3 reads TGTGCCAGCAGCTTTACAGGTTTGGGTGAAGCTTTCTTT. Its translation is CASSFTGLGEAFF.

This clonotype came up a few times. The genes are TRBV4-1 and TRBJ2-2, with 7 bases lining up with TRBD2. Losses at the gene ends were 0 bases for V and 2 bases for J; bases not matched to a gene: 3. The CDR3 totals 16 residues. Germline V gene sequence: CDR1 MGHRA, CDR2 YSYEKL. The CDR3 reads CASSQDGTINTGELFF. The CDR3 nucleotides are TGCGCCAGCAGCCAAGATGGGACTATAAACACCGGGGAGCTGTTTTTT.

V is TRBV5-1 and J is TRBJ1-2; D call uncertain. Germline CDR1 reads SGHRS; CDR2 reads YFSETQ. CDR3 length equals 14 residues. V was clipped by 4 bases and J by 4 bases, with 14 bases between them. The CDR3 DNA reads TGCGCCAGCAGCCTAACTGACATCGCCTATGGCTACACCTTC. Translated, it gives CASSLTDIAYGYTF.

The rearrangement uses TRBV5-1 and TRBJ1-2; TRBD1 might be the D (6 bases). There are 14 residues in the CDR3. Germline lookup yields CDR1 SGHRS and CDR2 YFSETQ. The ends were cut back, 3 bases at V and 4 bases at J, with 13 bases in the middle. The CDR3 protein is CASSSSGQTYGYTF. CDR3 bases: TGCGCCAGCAGCTCTTCCGGACAGACCTATGGCTACACCTTC.

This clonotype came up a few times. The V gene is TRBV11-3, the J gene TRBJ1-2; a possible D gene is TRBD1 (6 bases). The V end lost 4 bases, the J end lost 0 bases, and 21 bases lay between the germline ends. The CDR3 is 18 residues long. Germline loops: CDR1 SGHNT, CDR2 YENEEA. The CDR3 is CASSSLRGAGETNYGYTF. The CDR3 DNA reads TGTGCCAGCAGCTCTCTAAGGGGGGCAGGGGAGACTAACTATGGCTACACCTTC. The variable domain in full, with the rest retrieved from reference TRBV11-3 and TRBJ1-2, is EAGVVQSPRYKIIEKKQPVAFWCNPISGHNTLYWYLQNLGQGPELLIRYENEEAVDDSQLPKDRFSAERLKGVDSTLKIQPAELGDSAVYLCASSSLRGAGETNYGYTFGSGTRLTVV.

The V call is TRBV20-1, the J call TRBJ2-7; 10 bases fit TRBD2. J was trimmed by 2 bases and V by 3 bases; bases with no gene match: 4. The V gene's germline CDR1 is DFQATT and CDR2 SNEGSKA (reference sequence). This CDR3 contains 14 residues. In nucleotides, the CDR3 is TGCAGTGCTAGTATAACTAGCGGGACCTACGAGCAGTACTTC. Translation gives CSASITSGTYEQYF.

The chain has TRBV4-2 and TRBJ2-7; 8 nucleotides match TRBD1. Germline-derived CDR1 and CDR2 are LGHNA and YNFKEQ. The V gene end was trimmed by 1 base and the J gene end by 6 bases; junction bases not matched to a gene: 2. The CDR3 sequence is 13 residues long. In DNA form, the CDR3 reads TGTGCCAGCAGCCAAGTGGGGACAGGCGAGCAGTACTTC. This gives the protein CASSQVGTGEQYF.

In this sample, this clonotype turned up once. CDR3 nucleotide sequence: TGCGCCAGCACTCCAGACCCGAGGCAGTTCTTC. This gives the protein CASTPDPRQFF. This rearrangement joins TRBV10-1 to TRBJ2-1, with unresolved D. Germline-derived CDR1 and CDR2 are WNHNN and SYGVQD (reference sequence). Trimming took off 7 bases at V and 12 bases at J, with 13 bases between the two ends. The CDR3 is made up of 11 amino acids.

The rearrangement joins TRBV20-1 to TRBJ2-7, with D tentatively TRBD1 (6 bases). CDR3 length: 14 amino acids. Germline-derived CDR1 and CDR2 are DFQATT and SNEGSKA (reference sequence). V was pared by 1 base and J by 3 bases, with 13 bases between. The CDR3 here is CSARVGQPFYEQYF. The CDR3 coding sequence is TGCAGTGCTAGAGTTGGACAGCCTTTCTACGAGCAGTACTTC.

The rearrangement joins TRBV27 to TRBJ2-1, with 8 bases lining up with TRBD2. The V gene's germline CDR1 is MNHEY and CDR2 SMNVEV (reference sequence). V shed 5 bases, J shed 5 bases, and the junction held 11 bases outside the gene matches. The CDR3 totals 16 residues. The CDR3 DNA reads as TGTGCCAGCAGTCTGGGACTAGGGCGGCCCAACAATGAGCAGTTCTTC. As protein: CASSLGLGRPNNEQFF.

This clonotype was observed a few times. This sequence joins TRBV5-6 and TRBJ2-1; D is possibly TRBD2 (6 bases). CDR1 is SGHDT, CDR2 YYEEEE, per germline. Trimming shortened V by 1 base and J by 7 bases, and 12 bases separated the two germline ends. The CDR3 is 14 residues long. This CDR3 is CASSLFGSRNEQFF. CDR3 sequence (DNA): TGTGCCAGCAGCTTGTTCGGGAGCAGGAATGAGCAGTTCTTC.

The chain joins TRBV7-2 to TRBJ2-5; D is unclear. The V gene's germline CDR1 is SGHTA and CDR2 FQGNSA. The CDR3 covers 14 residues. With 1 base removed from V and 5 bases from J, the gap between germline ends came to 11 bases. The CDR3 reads CASSLEAVWETQYF. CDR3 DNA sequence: TGTGCCAGCAGCTTAGAAGCAGTCTGGGAGACCCAGTACTTC. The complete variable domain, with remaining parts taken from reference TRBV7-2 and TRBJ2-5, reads GAGVSQSPSNKVTEKGKDVELRCDPISGHTALYWYRQSLGQGLEFLIYFQGNSAPDKSGLPSDRFSAERTGGSVSTLTIQRTQQEDSAVYLCASSLEAVWETQYFGPGTRLLVL.

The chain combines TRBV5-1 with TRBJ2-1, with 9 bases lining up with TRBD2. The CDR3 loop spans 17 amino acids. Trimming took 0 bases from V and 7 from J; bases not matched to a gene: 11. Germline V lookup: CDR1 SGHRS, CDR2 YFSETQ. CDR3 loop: CASSLANSGLAMNEQFF. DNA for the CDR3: TGCGCCAGCAGCTTGGCCAATTCGGGACTAGCAATGAATGAGCAGTTCTTC.

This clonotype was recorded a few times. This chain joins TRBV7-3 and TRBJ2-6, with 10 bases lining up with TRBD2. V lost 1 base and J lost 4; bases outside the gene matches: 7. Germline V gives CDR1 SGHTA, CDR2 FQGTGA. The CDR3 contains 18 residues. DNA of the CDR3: TGTGCCAGCAGCTTAAAAGCGGGAGGGCCAACAGGGGCCAACGTCCTGACTTTC. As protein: CASSLKAGGPTGANVLTF.

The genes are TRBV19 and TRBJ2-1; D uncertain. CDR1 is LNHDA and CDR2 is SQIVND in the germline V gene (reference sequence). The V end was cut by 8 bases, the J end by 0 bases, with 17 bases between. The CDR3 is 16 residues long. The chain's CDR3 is CASASRLISSYNEQFF. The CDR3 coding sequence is TGTGCCAGTGCTTCCAGGCTGATAAGCTCCTACAATGAGCAGTTCTTC.

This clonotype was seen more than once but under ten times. The chain's CDR3 is CASSDAGGADTQYF. The CDR3 DNA sequence: TGTGCCAGCAGCGACGCCGGGGGCGCAGATACGCAGTATTTT. This chain links TRBV5-6 with TRBJ2-3; tentatively, D is TRBD1 or TRBD2 (6 bases each). V was trimmed by 4 bases and J by 4 bases, leaving 13 bases between them. This CDR3 has 14 amino acids. CDR1 and CDR2 (germline): SGHDT, YYEEEE.

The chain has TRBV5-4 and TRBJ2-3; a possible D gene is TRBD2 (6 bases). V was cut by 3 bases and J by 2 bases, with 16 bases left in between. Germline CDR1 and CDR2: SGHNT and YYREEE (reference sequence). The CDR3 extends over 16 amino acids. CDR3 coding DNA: TGTGCCAGCAGCTCTTCAGGGACTTTGAACACAGATACGCAGTATTTT. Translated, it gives CASSSSGTLNTDTQYF.

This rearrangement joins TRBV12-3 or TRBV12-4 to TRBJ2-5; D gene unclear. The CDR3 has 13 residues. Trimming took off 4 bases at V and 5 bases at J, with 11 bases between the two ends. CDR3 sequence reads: CASSWARRETQYF. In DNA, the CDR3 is TGTGCCAGCAGTTGGGCCCGGCGGGAGACCCAGTACTTC.

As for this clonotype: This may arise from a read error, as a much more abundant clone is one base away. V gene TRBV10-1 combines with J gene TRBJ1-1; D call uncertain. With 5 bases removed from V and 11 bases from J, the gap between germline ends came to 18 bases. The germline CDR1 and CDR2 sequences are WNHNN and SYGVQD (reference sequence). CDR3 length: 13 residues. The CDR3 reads CASSRSTAGDAFF. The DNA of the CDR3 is TGCGCCAGCAGTCGATCAACGGCGGGAGACGCTTTCTTT.

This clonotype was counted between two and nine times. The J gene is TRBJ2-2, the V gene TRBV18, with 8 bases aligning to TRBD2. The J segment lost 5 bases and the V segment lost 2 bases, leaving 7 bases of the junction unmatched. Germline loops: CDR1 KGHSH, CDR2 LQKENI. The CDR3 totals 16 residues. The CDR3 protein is CASSPEAGGRTGELFF. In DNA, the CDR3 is TGTGCCAGCTCACCAGAGGCGGGAGGTCGGACCGGGGAGCTGTTTTTT.